This T cell receptor beta chain was observed in a study of blood T cell repertoires in COVID-19. Some clones are missing from TCRdb's copy, which holds only in-frame ones; the method was immunoSEQ multiplex PCR. The sample contains 250,000 to 300,000 clones, 70% to 90% of which appear only once. The receptor's source is a woman in her 30s with acute or convalescent COVID-19. The sequenced material came from peripheral blood.

CDR3 sequence reads: CASRLAHKIAAAVSYEQYF. CDR3 in DNA: TGTGCAAGTCGCTTAGCGCATAAAATAGCGGCGGCGGTATCCTACGAGCAGTACTTC. The V gene is TRBV12-2, the J gene TRBJ2-7; TRBD2 was called by the table and not checked on the DNA. TRBV12-2 is described as a pseudogene. The CDR3 extends over 19 amino acids.